The clone carrying this TCR beta chain was counted ten times or more. CDR3 size: 14 residues. Unmatched junction bases numbered 9, after V lost 6 bases and J lost 8 bases. In germline, CDR1 is SEHNR, CDR2 FQNEAQ (reference sequence). This sample was included in a study of metastatic and nonmetastatic thyroid tumors. TCRdb re-analyzed the PCR reads through MiXCR. The repertoire holds around 50,000 clones, more than 25% seen once, with roughly 15% in the top ten. No patient received treatment before thyroid surgery. The source of this sequence is a female donor with papillary thyroid cancer or a benign thyroid nodule (not recorded which). Some clones in this sample may be carry-over from other donors' samples. This chain uses TRBV7-9 with TRBJ1-2; TRBD1 matches 10 bases. Input material: blood. CDR3 residues: CASRWTGGSDGYTF. In DNA, the CDR3 is TGTGCCAGCAGATGGACAGGGGGGAGTGACGGCTACACCTTC.